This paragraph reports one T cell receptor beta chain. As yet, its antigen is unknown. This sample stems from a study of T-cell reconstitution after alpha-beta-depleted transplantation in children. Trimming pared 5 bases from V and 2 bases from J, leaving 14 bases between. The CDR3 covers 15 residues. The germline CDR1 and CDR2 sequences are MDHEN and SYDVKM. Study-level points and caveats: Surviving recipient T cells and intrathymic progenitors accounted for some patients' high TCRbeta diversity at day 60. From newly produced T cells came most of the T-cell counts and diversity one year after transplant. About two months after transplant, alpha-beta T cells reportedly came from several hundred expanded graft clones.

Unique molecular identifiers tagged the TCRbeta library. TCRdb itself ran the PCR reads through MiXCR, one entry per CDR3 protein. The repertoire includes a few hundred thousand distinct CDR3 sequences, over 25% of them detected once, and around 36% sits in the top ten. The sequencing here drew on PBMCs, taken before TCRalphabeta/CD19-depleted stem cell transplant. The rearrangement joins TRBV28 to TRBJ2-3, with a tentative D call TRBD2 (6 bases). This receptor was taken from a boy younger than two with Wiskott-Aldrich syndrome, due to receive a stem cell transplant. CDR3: CASSRREKLTDTQYF. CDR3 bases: TGTGCCAGCAGTAGGCGGGAAAAACTCACAGATACGCAGTATTTT.